These 21 T cell receptor beta chains were sequenced from one sample in a study of cytomegalovirus exposure and HLA in healthy donors. Amplification used 60 Vbeta primers and 13 Jbeta primers. Repertoires were generated with immunoSEQ multiplex PCR, while TCRdb's copy carries only in-frame clones and drops some. The repertoire holds about 120,000 clones, with 70% to 80% as singletons. Sequenced sample: PBMCs. These receptors all stem from a female donor in good health and CMV-seronegative.

The sample holds a few counts of this clone. J is TRBJ1-4 and V is TRBV6-5; D may be TRBD1 (5 bases). The germline V and J ends were trimmed by 4 bases and 7 bases, with 13 bases remaining between them. The CDR3 contains 14 residues. Germline V lookup: CDR1 MNHEY, CDR2 SVGAGI. CDR3 coding DNA: TGTGCCAGCAGTTGGGGCTCGGGTGGTGAAAAACTGTTTTTT. It codes for CASSWGSGGEKLFF.

This chain uses TRBV19 with TRBJ2-1, with a possible D match to TRBD1 (7 bases). The CDR3 runs 16 residues. Deletions cut 5 bases from V and 4 bases from J, with 18 bases between. Germline V gene data show CDR1 as LNHDA and CDR2 as SQIVND (reference sequence). CDR3: CASSVGGDRAYNEQFF. The CDR3, as DNA: TGTGCCAGTAGTGTCGGGGGCGACAGGGCTTACAATGAGCAGTTCTTC.

The genes are TRBV4-1 and TRBJ2-3, with 9 bases identical to TRBD2. V shed 1 base and J 5 bases; nucleotides not matched to a gene: 13. The CDR3 runs to 18 residues. Germline lookup yields CDR1 MGHRA and CDR2 YSYEKL. CDR3 sequence (DNA): TGCGCCAGCAGCCAAGTACATCTCGCGGGGGGGCCGCAAGATACGCAGTATTTT. Translated: CASSQVHLAGGPQDTQYF.

This clone is a singleton in its sample. The chain combines TRBV21-1 with TRBJ1-1; TRBD1 was called by the table and not checked on the DNA. TRBV21-1 is flagged as a pseudogene. This CDR3 region has 16 residues. CDR3 sequence (DNA): TGTGCCAGCAGACCGGACAGGCGCAAACTGAACACTGAAGCTTTCTTT. Encoded protein: CASRPDRRKLNTEAFF.

The chain joins TRBV5-4 to TRBJ2-7; 8 nucleotides align to TRBD1. Germline V gene data show CDR1 as SGHNT and CDR2 as YYREEE (reference sequence). The V and J ends lost 0 bases and 3 bases, in that order; junction bases with no gene match: 5. There are 15 residues in the CDR3. In DNA, the CDR3 is TGTGCCAGCAGCTTGGCGGGACAGGCTGGCTACGAGCAGTACTTC. Translated, it gives CASSLAGQAGYEQYF.

The rearrangement joins TRBV19 to TRBJ1-1; D perhaps matches TRBD1 (5 bases). V was trimmed by 2 bases and J by 0 bases, leaving 19 bases between them. CDR3 length equals 18 residues. Germline CDR1 LNHDA, CDR2 SQIVND (reference sequence). The CDR3 nucleotides read TGTGCCAGTAGTATAAGGTCCCGAGCGCAGGGCGTGAACACTGAAGCTTTCTTT. Protein product: CASSIRSRAQGVNTEAFF.

This chain connects TRBV10-3 to TRBJ1-1, with 7 bases fitting TRBD1. The germline gives CDR1 ENHRY, CDR2 SYGVKD. CDR3 length: 13 amino acids. The V gene end was trimmed by 8 bases and the J gene end by 4 bases; junction bases not matched to a gene: 7. CDR3 bases: TGTGCCATCTCCCCAGGGACAGCCACTGAAGCTTTCTTT. This codes for CAISPGTATEAFF.

This sequence joins TRBV19 and TRBJ1-2, with no clear D. CDR1 and CDR2 from the germline V gene are LNHDA and SQIVND (reference sequence). With 6 bases removed from V and 0 bases from J, the gap between germline ends came to 23 bases. The CDR3 extends over 18 amino acids. In nucleotides, the CDR3 is TGTGCCAGTAGGGAGGTTGAACATATTCTCACCGCTAACTATGGCTACACCTTC. This gives the protein CASREVEHILTANYGYTF.

The CDR3 DNA reads as TGTGCCAGCCGGGGGACTACGTACGAGCAGTACTTC. Translating gives CASRGTTYEQYF. The rearrangement joins TRBV7-9 to TRBJ2-5; 7 positions agree with TRBD2. With the DNA end fitting TRBJ2-7 better, the J assignment may be wrong. The CDR3 extends over 12 amino acids. The germline V gene has CDR1 SEHNR and CDR2 FQNEAQ (reference sequence).

The chain employs TRBV19 and TRBJ1-1, with TRBD1 identical over 7 bases. The length of the CDR3 is 14 residues. With V trimmed by 7 bases and J by 7 bases, 12 bases remained unmatched. Per germline, CDR1 LNHDA and CDR2 SQIVND (reference sequence). The CDR3 nucleotides are TGTGCCAGTATCGACAACAGGGGTAGCATTGAAGCTTTCTTT. This gives the protein CASIDNRGSIEAFF.

This chain uses TRBV11-2 with TRBJ2-5; 9 bases agree with TRBD2. Germline CDR1 and CDR2: SGHAT and FQNNGV. J was trimmed by 5 bases and V by 5 bases; bases with no gene match: 6. CDR3 size: 14 residues. The DNA of the CDR3 is TGTGCCAGCAGCGGTAGCGGGGGAGGCGAGACCCAGTACTTC. Translating gives CASSGSGGGETQYF.

This clone was seen just once. The chain couples TRBV6-1 to TRBJ1-3, with D unclear. The CDR3 length is 13 residues. Germline CDR1 and CDR2: MNHNS and SASEGT. The V gene lost 5 bases and the J gene lost 1 base, with 6 bases spanning the gap. This CDR3 is CASSRSSGNTIYF. The CDR3 DNA follows: TGTGCCAGCAGTCGCAGTTCTGGAAACACCATATATTTT.

The chain recombines TRBV6-1 with TRBJ1-1, with D perhaps matching TRBD1 (6 bases). The CDR3 contains 15 residues. With 3 bases removed from V and 13 bases from J, the gap between germline ends came to 24 bases. Germline CDR1 and CDR2: MNHNS and SASEGT. This CDR3 reads CASSEEPGHPGISFF. The CDR3 nucleotides are TGTGCCAGCAGTGAGGAACCGGGACACCCGGGGATTAGTTTCTTT.

The J gene is TRBJ2-1, the V gene TRBV7-6, with 8 bases that match TRBD2. The CDR3 contains 15 residues. CDR1 SGHVS and CDR2 FNYEAQ come from the germline V gene. Losses at the gene ends were 5 bases for V and 4 bases for J; bases not matched to a gene: 7. CDR3 sequence (DNA): TGTGCCAGCAGCGCAAGCGGGGGAGTTTACAATGAGCAGTTCTTC. The encoded protein is CASSASGGVYNEQFF.

The chain recombines TRBV30 with TRBJ2-7, with D unclear. With 4 bases removed from V and 3 bases from J, the gap between germline ends came to 7 bases. Germline CDR1 and CDR2: GTSNPN and SVGIG (reference sequence). The CDR3 contains 11 residues. The CDR3, as DNA: TGTGCCTGGACGTCGGGCTACGAGCAGTACTTC. Translating gives CAWTSGYEQYF.

This clone was observed a single time. The genes are TRBV5-6 and TRBJ2-7; TRBD1 agrees at 9 bases. From germline, CDR1 is SGHDT and CDR2 YYEEEE. This CDR3 is built from 15 residues. After removal of 0 bases from V and 5 bases from J, the junction contained 6 bases not matched to a gene. CDR3 in amino acids: CASSLVTGGADEQYF. DNA of the CDR3: TGTGCCAGCAGCTTGGTTACAGGGGGCGCGGACGAGCAGTACTTC.

This clone occurred once. This chain links TRBV28 with TRBJ1-5; D call uncertain. The germline V gene encodes CDR1 MDHEN and CDR2 SYDVKM. V lost 1 base to trimming and J lost 2 bases, with 12 bases between them. CDR3 length: 16 residues. CDR3 coding DNA: TGTGCCAGCAGTTTATATCTGGGTCAGGGCAATCAGCCCCAGCATTTT. Its protein is CASSLYLGQGNQPQHF.

This chain uses TRBV5-4 with TRBJ2-1, with 10 bases fitting TRBD2. This CDR3 is 15 amino acids long. The V segment lost 2 bases and the J segment 8 bases; nucleotides outside the gene matches: 7. Germline CDR1 reads SGHNT; CDR2 reads YYREEE (reference sequence). CDR3 sequence reads: CASSFSSSGGYEQFF. The CDR3 bases are TGTGCCAGCAGCTTCAGTTCTAGCGGGGGATATGAGCAGTTCTTC.

The CDR3 reads CASSQSRDTQYF. The CDR3 region has the DNA TGTGCCAGCAGCCAATCCAGAGATACGCAGTATTTT. This rearrangement joins TRBV14 to TRBJ2-3; D gene uncertain. The length of the CDR3 is 12 residues. V lost 2 bases and J 5 bases, leaving 5 bases between the germline ends. Germline values: CDR1 SGHDN, CDR2 FVKESK.

CDR3 residues: CASSLRDGSLAGSTQYF. The CDR3 region has the DNA TGTGCCAGCAGCTTAAGAGACGGGTCACTAGCGGGGAGTACGCAGTATTTT. The chain links TRBV7-8 to TRBJ2-3; 10 bases are shared with TRBD2. The junction had 13 bases not matched to a gene; V was cut back by 2 bases and J by 8 bases. The V gene's germline CDR1 is SGHVS and CDR2 FQNEAQ. The CDR3 contains 17 residues.

The rearrangement links TRBV19 to TRBJ2-2, with D perhaps TRBD1 (5 bases). The CDR3 consists of 14 residues. CDR1 is LNHDA and CDR2 is SQIVND in the germline V gene (reference sequence). V was cut by 5 bases and J by 7 bases, with 14 bases left in between. The CDR3 loop is CASSPILGLGELFF. In DNA, the CDR3 is TGTGCCAGTAGTCCTATTCTGGGGCTCGGGGAGCTGTTTTTT. Full variable domain (rest looked up from reference TRBV19 and TRBJ2-2): DGGITQSPKYLFRKEGQNVTLSCEQNLNHDAMYWYRQDPGQGLRLIYYSQIVNDFQKGDIAEGYSVSREKKESFPLTVTSAQKNPTAFYLCASSPILGLGELFFGEGSRLTVL.